What follows are 18 T cell receptor beta chains derived from one specimen sequenced in a study of cytomegalovirus exposure and HLA in healthy donors. The study ran its PCR with 60 Vbeta and 13 Jbeta primers. TCRdb's table, derived via immunoSEQ multiplex PCR, lists solely in-frame clones and lacks some. The listing contains approximately 79,000 clones. The specimen sequenced was PBMCs. These receptors were obtained from a boy aged 5-17 years in good health and CMV-seronegative.

This chain joins TRBV7-9 and TRBJ2-3, with D possibly matching TRBD2 (6 bases). The CDR3 is made up of 16 amino acids. Germline V gene lookup returns CDR1 SEHNR and CDR2 FQNEAQ (reference sequence). Between the trimmed V and J ends, which lost 5 bases and 0 bases, there was a span of 15 bases. The CDR3: CASSRIGTPSTDTQYF. The CDR3 nucleotides read TGTGCCAGCAGCCGTATTGGGACTCCAAGCACAGATACGCAGTATTTT.

V usage is TRBV7-2 and J usage is TRBJ2-1; 8 nucleotides line up with TRBD2. J was trimmed by 8 bases and V by 4 bases; bases with no gene match: 16. The CDR3 has 17 residues. Germline V gene data show CDR1 as SGHTA and CDR2 as FQGNSA. CDR3 bases: TGTGCCAGCAGCTACGGGTTTCGAGCGGGAGCGGGCCATGAGCAGTTCTTC. This gives the protein CASSYGFRAGAGHEQFF.

The chain joins TRBV5-1 to TRBJ2-2; D possibly corresponds to TRBD1 (7 bases). CDR3 length equals 16 residues. V was shortened by 3 bases and J by 2 bases, with 14 bases between the two germline ends. Looked up from germline, CDR1 is SGHRS and CDR2 is YFSETQ. The CDR3, as DNA: TGCGCCAGCAGCTCCCAACAGGGGACTAACACCGGGGAGCTGTTTTTT. Encoded protein: CASSSQQGTNTGELFF.

About this clone itself: The junction departs from the called germline gene at one end, perhaps through a read error. The V gene is TRBV30, the J gene TRBJ2-1; the D is unclear. Germline values: CDR1 GTSNPN, CDR2 SVGIG (reference sequence). The CDR3 covers 11 residues. The CDR3 is CAWSVLQVLLF. In DNA form, the CDR3 reads TGTGCCTGGAGTGTACTCCAGGTTCTTCTCTTC. Complete variable domain (other parts from reference TRBV30 and TRBJ2-1): SQTIHQWPATLVQPVGSPLSLECTVEGTSNPNLYWYRQAAGRGLQLLFYSVGIGQISSEVPQNLSASRPQDRQFILSSKKLLLSDSGFYLCAWSVLQVLLFGPGTRLTVL.

The chain recombines TRBV5-4 with TRBJ1-1; D may be TRBD1 (5 bases). The CDR3 sequence is 12 residues long. The ends were cut back, 9 bases at V and 5 bases at J, with 14 bases in the middle. Germline V gene sequence: CDR1 SGHNT, CDR2 YYREEE (reference sequence). This CDR3 reads CATTSGGTEAFF. The CDR3 DNA follows: TGTGCCACCACCTCGGGGGGAACTGAAGCTTTCTTT. Full variable domain (outside the CDR3, taken from reference TRBV5-4 and TRBJ1-1): ETGVTQSPTHLIKTRGQQVTLRCSSQSGHNTVSWYQQALGQGPQFIFQYYREEENGRGNFPPRFSGLQFPNYSSELNVNALELDDSALYLCATTSGGTEAFFGQGTRLTVV.

This chain joins TRBV9 and TRBJ1-1; D might be TRBD1 (5 bases). Deletions cut 2 bases from V and 2 bases from J, with 13 bases between. The CDR3 covers 15 residues. The germline V gene encodes CDR1 SGDLS and CDR2 YYNGEE. CDR3 loop: CASSVFSQGNTEAFF. CDR3 DNA sequence: TGTGCCAGCAGCGTTTTTTCTCAGGGCAACACTGAAGCTTTCTTT. Together with reference TRBV9 and TRBJ1-1, the CDR3 gives the full variable domain: DSGVTQTPKHLITATGQRVTLRCSPRSGDLSVYWYQQSLDQGLQFLIQYYNGEERAKGNILERFSAQQFPDLHSELNLSSLELGDSALYFCASSVFSQGNTEAFFGQGTRLTVV.

This chain joins TRBV7-9 and TRBJ2-7, with 8 bases fitting TRBD1. There are 15 residues in the CDR3. Germline-derived CDR1 and CDR2 are SEHNR and FQNEAQ (reference sequence). Losses at the gene ends were 5 bases for V and 2 bases for J; bases not matched to a gene: 8. Here the CDR3 DNA reads TGTGCCAGCAGCCTTTCGGGACAGGACGCCTACGAGCAGTACTTC. Translating it yields CASSLSGQDAYEQYF.

The chain employs TRBV2 and TRBJ1-1; D is ambiguous. This CDR3 comprises 12 residues. Germline V gene lookup returns CDR1 SNHLY and CDR2 FYNNEI. Trimming removed 4 bases from V and 8 bases from J, with 11 bases in between. The CDR3 bases are TGTGCCAGCAGTGGCGTGGGCAGAGAAGCTTTCTTT. Its translation: CASSGVGREAFF.

The chain employs TRBV7-2 and TRBJ1-5; 11 bases agree with TRBD1. The CDR3 is made up of 15 amino acids. Losses at the gene ends were 5 bases for V and 6 bases for J; bases not matched to a gene: 6. The germline gives CDR1 SGHTA, CDR2 FQGNSA. The CDR3 here is CASSPGQGAVQPQHF. CDR3 nucleotide sequence: TGTGCCAGCAGCCCCGGACAGGGGGCCGTTCAGCCCCAGCATTTT.

The chain combines TRBV30 with TRBJ1-4; 7 bases line up with TRBD1. Unmatched junction bases numbered 13, after V lost 1 base and J lost 8 bases. This CDR3 has 16 residues. Germline V CDR1 and CDR2: GTSNPN, SVGIG (reference sequence). The CDR3 nucleotides read TGTGCCTGGAGTGACCCCCAACAGGGGTTCAGGGAAAAACTGTTTTTT. As protein: CAWSDPQQGFREKLFF. Full variable domain (rest looked up from reference TRBV30 and TRBJ1-4): SQTIHQWPATLVQPVGSPLSLECTVEGTSNPNLYWYRQAAGRGLQLLFYSVGIGQISSEVPQNLSASRPQDRQFILSSKKLLLSDSGFYLCAWSDPQQGFREKLFFGSGTQLSVL.

The chain uses TRBV18 and TRBJ2-7; possibly TRBD2 for D (6 bases). V lost 5 bases and J lost 3, with 14 bases in between. CDR1 and CDR2 (germline): KGHSH, LQKENI. The CDR3 has 14 residues. CDR3 DNA sequence: TGTGCCAGCTCATCGACTAGTGGGGGCTACGAGCAGTACTTC. Translated: CASSSTSGGYEQYF.

The chain uses TRBV27 and TRBJ1-1; TRBD1 aligns across 8 bases. Trimming at V came to 5 bases and at J to 0 bases, leaving 8 bases not matched to a gene. The CDR3 contains 16 residues. Germline CDR1 is MNHEY and CDR2 is SMNVEV (reference sequence). In DNA, the CDR3 is TGTGCCAGCAGTGTGGACAGGGCTTGGGTGAACACTGAAGCTTTCTTT. Protein sequence: CASSVDRAWVNTEAFF.

This chain connects TRBV6-1 to TRBJ1-2; D gene uncertain. The V gene lost 6 bases and the J gene lost 0 bases, with 14 bases spanning the gap. This CDR3 is 15 amino acids long. In germline, CDR1 is MNHNS, CDR2 SASEGT. The DNA for the CDR3 is TGTGCCAGCAGACCCAGGCGGGGTGCTAACTATGGCTACACCTTC. As protein: CASRPRRGANYGYTF.

The rearrangement uses TRBV4-1 and TRBJ2-5; maybe TRBD2 (5 bases). CDR1 and CDR2 (germline): MGHRA, YSYEKL. Between the trimmed V and J ends, which lost 1 base and 2 bases, there was a span of 14 bases. This CDR3 region has 16 residues. The CDR3 nucleotides are TGCGCCAGCAGCCAAGGGGCTAGCTGGTGGCAAGAGACCCAGTACTTC. Translated: CASSQGASWWQETQYF.

The chain combines TRBV9 with TRBJ2-3, with no clear D. From germline, CDR1 is SGDLS and CDR2 YYNGEE. V lost 0 bases and J 0 bases, leaving 8 bases between the germline ends. CDR3 length equals 15 residues. The CDR3 loop is CASSVGVTSTDTQYF. The CDR3 DNA follows: TGTGCCAGCAGCGTAGGCGTGACTAGCACAGATACGCAGTATTTT.

The chain has TRBV7-2 and TRBJ1-2; the D gene is possibly TRBD1 (5 bases). CDR1 and CDR2 from the germline V gene are SGHTA and FQGNSA. The CDR3 totals 15 residues. Trimming pared 4 bases from V and 5 bases from J, leaving 17 bases between. The DNA for the CDR3 is TGTGCCAGCAGCTCAATCAGGGCCGGGGGGTATGGCTACACCTTC. Protein sequence: CASSSIRAGGYGYTF.

The chain has TRBV6-5 and TRBJ1-3, with D possibly TRBD1 on 5 matching bases. The CDR3 has 15 amino acids. CDR1 is MNHEY and CDR2 is SVGAGI in the germline V gene. V lost 3 bases and J 4 bases, leaving 13 bases between the germline ends. The CDR3 sequence: CASSYRDSPGNTIYF. CDR3 DNA: TGTGCCAGCAGTTATCGAGACAGTCCAGGAAACACCATATATTTT.

V is TRBV10-3 and J is TRBJ1-2, with D uncertain. Germline CDR1 is ENHRY and CDR2 is SYGVKD. CDR3 length: 17 amino acids. V lost 0 bases to trimming and J lost 2 bases, with 16 bases between them. The CDR3 sequence is CAISESNRRRRNYGYTF. CDR3 coding DNA: TGTGCCATCAGTGAGTCTAATCGGCGCCGGAGAAACTATGGCTACACCTTC.